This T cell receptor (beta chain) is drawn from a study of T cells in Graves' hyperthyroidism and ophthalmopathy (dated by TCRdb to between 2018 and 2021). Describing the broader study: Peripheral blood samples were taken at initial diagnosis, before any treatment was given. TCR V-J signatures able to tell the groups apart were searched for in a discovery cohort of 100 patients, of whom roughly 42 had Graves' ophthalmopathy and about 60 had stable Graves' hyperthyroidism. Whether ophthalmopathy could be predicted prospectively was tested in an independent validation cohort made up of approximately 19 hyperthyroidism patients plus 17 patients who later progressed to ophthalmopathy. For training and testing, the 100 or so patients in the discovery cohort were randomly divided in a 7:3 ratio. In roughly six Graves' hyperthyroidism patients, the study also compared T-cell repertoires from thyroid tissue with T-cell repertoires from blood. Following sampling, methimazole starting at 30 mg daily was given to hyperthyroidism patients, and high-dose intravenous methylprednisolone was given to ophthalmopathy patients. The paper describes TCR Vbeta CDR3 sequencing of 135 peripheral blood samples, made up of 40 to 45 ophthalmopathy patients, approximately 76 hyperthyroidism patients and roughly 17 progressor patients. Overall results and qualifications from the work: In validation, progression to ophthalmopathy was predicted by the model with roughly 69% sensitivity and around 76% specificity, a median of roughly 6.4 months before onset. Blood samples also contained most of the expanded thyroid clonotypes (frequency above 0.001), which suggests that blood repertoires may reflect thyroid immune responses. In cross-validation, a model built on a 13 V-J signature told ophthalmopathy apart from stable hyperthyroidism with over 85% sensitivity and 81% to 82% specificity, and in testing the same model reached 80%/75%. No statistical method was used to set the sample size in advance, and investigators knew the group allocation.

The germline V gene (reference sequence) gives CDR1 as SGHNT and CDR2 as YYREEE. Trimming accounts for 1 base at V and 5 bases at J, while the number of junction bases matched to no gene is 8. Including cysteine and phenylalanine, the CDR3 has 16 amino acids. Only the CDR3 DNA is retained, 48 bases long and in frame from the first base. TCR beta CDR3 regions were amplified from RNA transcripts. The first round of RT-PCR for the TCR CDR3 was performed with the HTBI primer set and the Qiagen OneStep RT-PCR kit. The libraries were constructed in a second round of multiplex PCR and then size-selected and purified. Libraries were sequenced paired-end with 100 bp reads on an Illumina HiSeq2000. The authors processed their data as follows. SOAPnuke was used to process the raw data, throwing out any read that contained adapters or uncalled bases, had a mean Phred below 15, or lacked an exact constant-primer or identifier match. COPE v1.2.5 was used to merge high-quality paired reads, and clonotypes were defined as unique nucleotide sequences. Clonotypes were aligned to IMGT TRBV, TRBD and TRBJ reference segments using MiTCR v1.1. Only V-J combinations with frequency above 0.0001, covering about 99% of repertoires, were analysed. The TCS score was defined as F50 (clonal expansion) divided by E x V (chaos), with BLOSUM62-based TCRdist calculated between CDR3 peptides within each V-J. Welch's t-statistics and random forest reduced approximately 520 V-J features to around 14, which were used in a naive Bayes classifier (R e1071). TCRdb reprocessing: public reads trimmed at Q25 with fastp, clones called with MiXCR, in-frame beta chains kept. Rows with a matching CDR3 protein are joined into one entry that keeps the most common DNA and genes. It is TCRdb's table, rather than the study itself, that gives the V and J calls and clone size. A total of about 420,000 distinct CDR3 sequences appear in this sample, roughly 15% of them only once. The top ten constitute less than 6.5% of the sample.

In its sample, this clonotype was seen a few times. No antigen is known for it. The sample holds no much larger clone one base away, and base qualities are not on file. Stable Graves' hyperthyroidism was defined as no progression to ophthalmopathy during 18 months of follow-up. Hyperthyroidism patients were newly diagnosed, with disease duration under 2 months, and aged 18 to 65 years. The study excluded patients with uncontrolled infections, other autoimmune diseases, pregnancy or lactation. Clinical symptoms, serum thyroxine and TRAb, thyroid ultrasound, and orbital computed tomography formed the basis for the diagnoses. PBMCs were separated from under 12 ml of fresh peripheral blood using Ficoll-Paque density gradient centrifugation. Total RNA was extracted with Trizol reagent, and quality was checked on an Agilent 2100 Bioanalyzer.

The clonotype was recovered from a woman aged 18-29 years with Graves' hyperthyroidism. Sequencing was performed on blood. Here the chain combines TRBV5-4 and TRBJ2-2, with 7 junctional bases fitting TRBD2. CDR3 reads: CASSLSGGRMTGELFF. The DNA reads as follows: TGTGCCAGCAGCTTGAGCGGCGGGAGAATGACCGGGGAGCTGTTTTTT.